What follows are 21 T cell receptor beta chains derived from one specimen sequenced in a study of CXCR3-negative and CXCR3-positive naive CD8 T cells. cDNA libraries for TRB were generated by 5' RACE incorporating UMI labels. One entry per CDR3 protein, without DNA, is what TCRdb gives after re-calling the 5' RACE reads. There are 46,000 or so distinct CDR3 sequences in the sample, with over 2% held by the top ten. Source material: naive CXCR3- CD8+ T cells from blood. The subset: CD45RO-CCR7+CD27+CD95- naive CD8+ T cells lacking CXCR3 (TNR3-). Every receptor here comes from a human donor in good health. Some clones in this sample may be carry-over from other donors' samples.

The rearrangement uses TRBV14 and TRBJ2-5; TCRdb indicates TRBD2, and absent DNA this call remains unverified. CDR3 length: 15 amino acids. Germline loops: CDR1 SGHDN, CDR2 FVKESK. The chain's CDR3 is CASSPKGTIQETQYF. The entire variable domain, with the rest obtained from reference TRBV14 and TRBJ2-5, is as follows: EAGVTQFPSHSVIEKGQTVTLRCDPISGHDNLYWYRRVMGKEIKFLLHFVKESKQDESGMPNNRFLAERTGGTYSTLKVQPAELEDSGVYFCASSPKGTIQETQYFGPGTRLLVL.

This chain links TRBV6-5 with TRBJ2-1; absent DNA, TCRdb's TRBD1 call cannot be checked. The length of the CDR3 is 16 residues. Germline CDR1 MNHEY, CDR2 SVGAGI. The CDR3 protein is CASSYGGSRTKDEQFF.

The V call is TRBV29-1, the J call TRBJ2-7; the D gene TCRdb calls, TRBD1, cannot be checked with no DNA. Germline CDR1 is SQVTM and CDR2 is ANQGSEA. This CDR3 has 14 amino acids. CDR3 protein: CSVVRSGRFYEQYF.

CDR3: CAISELGRDFPYEQYF. This chain joins TRBV10-3 and TRBJ2-7; TCRdb calls TRBD2, which cannot be checked without DNA. Per germline, CDR1 ENHRY and CDR2 SYGVKD. The CDR3 covers 16 residues.

The chain employs TRBV7-9 and TRBJ2-1. Looked up from germline, CDR1 is SEHNR and CDR2 is FQNEAQ (reference sequence). This CDR3 has 13 amino acids. This chain's CDR3 is CASSLGSMVEQFF.

This rearrangement joins TRBV20-1 to TRBJ2-7; there is no DNA to check the TCRdb D call of TRBD1. Germline V lookup: CDR1 DFQATT, CDR2 SNEGSKA (reference sequence). CDR3 length equals 15 residues. CDR3 protein: CSARDLGQGAYEQYF.

The J gene is TRBJ2-2, the V gene TRBV30; TCRdb reports TRBD2, a call that lacks DNA to check it against. CDR3 length equals 13 residues. Germline V CDR1 and CDR2: GTSNPN, SVGIG (reference sequence). CDR3 sequence: CAWGGRHTGELFF.

The CDR3 spells CASSFSNIQYF. The J gene is TRBJ2-4, the V gene TRBV28. CDR1 is MDHEN and CDR2 is SYDVKM in the germline V gene. The CDR3 extends over 11 amino acids.

The genes are TRBV20-1 and TRBJ2-7; TCRdb picks TRBD1, but there is no DNA to check that call. Germline loops: CDR1 DFQATT, CDR2 SNEGSKA (reference sequence). This CDR3 comprises 12 residues. The CDR3 region is CSVPQTDYEQYF.

The rearrangement joins TRBV4-3 to TRBJ2-1; TCRdb gives TRBD2 as the D gene, but with no DNA this cannot be confirmed. This CDR3 region has 13 residues. The V gene's germline CDR1 is LGHNA and CDR2 YSLEER. CDR3: CASRPSSYNEQFF.

The J gene is TRBJ2-5, the V gene TRBV3-1; TCRdb reports TRBD1, a call that lacks DNA to check it against. Germline V gene lookup returns CDR1 LGHDT and CDR2 YNNKEL (reference sequence). The CDR3 is 16 amino acids. The CDR3 sequence is CASSPDRGSGEETQYF.

This rearrangement joins TRBV6-2 or TRBV6-3 to TRBJ1-1. The CDR3 length is 16 residues. CDR1 MNHEY and CDR2 SVGEGT come from the germline V gene. Here the CDR3 reads CASSSPSGLMNTEAFF.

This chain connects TRBV6-2 or TRBV6-3 to TRBJ1-2. Germline-derived CDR1 and CDR2 are MNHEY and SVGEGT. This CDR3 is built from 14 residues. The CDR3 loop is CASSYSTKNYGYTF.

J is TRBJ2-2 and V is TRBV12-3 or TRBV12-4; TCRdb designates TRBD2, a call that cannot be tested without DNA. The CDR3 length is 14 residues. CDR3 amino acids: CASNRDSGGGELFF.

This chain links TRBV2 with TRBJ2-7; TCRdb's D gene call, TRBD1, goes unchecked for lack of DNA. From germline, CDR1 is SNHLY and CDR2 FYNNEI. CDR3 length: 17 amino acids. This CDR3 reads CASSEAGSGVGGYEQYF.

The V call is TRBV11-2, the J call TRBJ1-1; absent DNA, TCRdb's TRBD1 call cannot be checked. Germline CDR1 reads SGHAT; CDR2 reads FQNNGV. CDR3 length: 13 amino acids. The chain's CDR3 is CASSLQGAQEAFF.

This chain links TRBV9 with TRBJ1-2; TCRdb's D call, TRBD1, is unchecked because there is no DNA. CDR3 size: 17 residues. The V gene's germline CDR1 is SGDLS and CDR2 YYNGEE. CDR3: CASSVVASSPANYGYTF.

The chain carries TRBV29-1 and TRBJ1-1. The CDR3 length is 12 residues. The germline gives CDR1 SQVTM, CDR2 ANQGSEA. The CDR3 loop is CSVGLMNTEAFF. The full variable domain, in which reference TRBV29-1 and TRBJ1-1 provide the parts outside the CDR3, is SAVISQKPSRDICQRGTSLTIQCQVDSQVTMMFWYRQQPGQSLTLIATANQGSEATYESGFVIDKFPISRPNLTFSTLTVSNMSPEDSSIYLCSVGLMNTEAFFGQGTRLTVV.

This rearrangement joins TRBV4-1 to TRBJ1-1; TCRdb's D gene call, TRBD1, goes unchecked for lack of DNA. There are 15 residues in the CDR3. The germline V gene encodes CDR1 MGHRA and CDR2 YSYEKL. This CDR3 is CASSQTQGAWTEAFF.

The rearrangement uses TRBV9 and TRBJ2-1; as DNA is missing, the TRBD2 call by TCRdb cannot be tested. This CDR3 spans 16 amino acids. From germline, CDR1 is SGDLS and CDR2 YYNGEE. CDR3 residues: CASSVSLAEPYNEQFF.

This rearrangement joins TRBV20-1 to TRBJ2-7; lacking DNA, the TRBD1 call made by TCRdb goes unchecked. Germline CDR1 and CDR2: DFQATT and SNEGSKA (reference sequence). The CDR3 runs to 13 residues. Here the CDR3 reads CSAQTGDDYEQYF.